What follows are 5 T cell receptor beta chains derived from one specimen sequenced in a study of long-term antiretroviral therapy in people with HIV. Investigators performed immunoSEQ version v3.0 at survey level. Here immunoSEQ multiplex PCR was the method, and the copy in TCRdb shows in-frame clones only, minus some. The sample has 15,000 or so clones, over 75% seen once; the top ten hold more than 10%. The sequencing here drew on unsorted PBMCs, taken 0.7 years before starting antiretroviral therapy. All receptors derive from a middle-aged man with HIV.

V gene TRBV5-1 combines with J gene TRBJ1-2, with a possible D match to TRBD1 (5 bases). The CDR3 has 14 amino acids. Looked up from germline, CDR1 is SGHRS and CDR2 is YFSETQ. With 0 bases removed from V and 11 bases from J, the gap between germline ends came to 17 bases. The CDR3 coding sequence is TGCGCCAGCAGCTTGGCATCGGGGGTGGGTGGATACACCTTC. It is translated as CASSLASGVGGYTF.

V usage is TRBV5-1 and J usage is TRBJ2-5, with D maybe TRBD2 (5 bases). Looked up from germline, CDR1 is SGHRS and CDR2 is YFSETQ. This CDR3 is built from 15 residues. The V and J ends lost 4 bases and 2 bases respectively, with 15 bases between them. The chain's CDR3 is CASSPGSRIQETQYF. DNA for the CDR3: TGCGCCAGCAGCCCGGGGTCGAGGATTCAAGAGACCCAGTACTTC.

The chain joins TRBV7-3 to TRBJ2-6; the match to TRBD1 covers 7 bases. CDR3 size: 18 residues. Germline V gene lookup returns CDR1 SGHTA and CDR2 FQGTGA. V was clipped by 5 bases and J by 1 base; unmatched bases: 11. CDR3 coding DNA: TGTGCCAGCAGCCCCCGACTGATACAGGGGTCTGGGGCCAACGTCCTGACTTTC. This gives the protein CASSPRLIQGSGANVLTF.

This clone was seen once. The V gene is TRBV6-5, the J gene TRBJ2-3; TRBD2 might be the D (6 bases). The germline V gene encodes CDR1 MNHEY and CDR2 SVGAGI. The CDR3 spans 15 residues. V lost 6 bases and J 5 bases, leaving 18 bases between the germline ends. The CDR3 DNA is TGTGCCAGCAGCCCAACCGGGAGTAGTGGAGATACGCAGTATTTT. This sequence encodes CASSPTGSSGDTQYF.

The chain uses TRBV18 and TRBJ2-3; perhaps TRBD1 as D (5 bases). The CDR3 sequence is 13 residues long. The germline CDR1 and CDR2 sequences are KGHSH and LQKENI. V lost 0 bases, J lost 6 bases, and 7 bases lay in between. CDR3 sequence reads: CASSPPSGDTQYF. The CDR3 bases are TGTGCCAGCTCACCACCCTCAGGGGATACGCAGTATTTT.